This T cell receptor (beta chain) was recorded in a study of blood T cell repertoires in COVID-19. About the study: The United States, Italy and Spain were the sources of the acute and convalescent COVID-19 samples.

Germline V lookup: CDR1 SGHAT, CDR2 FQNNGV. J lost 10 bases, V lost 0 bases, and 9 bases had no gene match. The CDR3 is made up of 16 amino acids. Sequencing was performed with immunoSEQ multiplex PCR; in TCRdb, only in-frame clones are kept and a portion is missing. The data hold some 120,000 clones, with 70% to 90% observed a single time. The source material was peripheral blood. The J gene is TRBJ1-6, the V gene TRBV11-2, with 7 bases lining up with TRBD1. The receptor's source is a human donor in a cohort sampled during active COVID-19. CDR3 loop: CASSLDQQGFDSPLHF. CDR3 DNA sequence: TGTGCCAGCAGCTTAGATCAACAGGGGTTCGACTCACCCCTCCACTTT.